A selection of T cell receptor beta chains follows, all from one sample in a study of shared clonotypes between healthy human individuals. TCRdb keeps only in-frame clones here, not all; method: immunoSEQ multiplex PCR. The data hold 400,000 to 500,000 clones, with roughly four fifths observed a single time. Sample: PBMCs. The origin of the receptors is a woman between 40 and 55 years old in good health. Some clones in this sample may be carry-over from other donors' samples. CDR3s include the opening cysteine and the closing phenylalanine or tryptophan. Fields, in order: CDR3 protein, CDR3 DNA, clone size, D gene, V gene, J gene. A D gene is named only where the DNA matches it firmly. A row's size may be missing; if present it is once, few, many or a size class.

CDR3aa: CASSGPGDPATNEKLFF
CDR3nt: TGTGCCAGTAGTGGTCCAGGGGATCCGGCAACTAATGAAAAACTGTTTTTT
abundance: NA
d_gene: NA
v_gene: TRBV19
j_gene: TRBJ1-4

CDR3aa: CASSFLSAANQETQYF
CDR3nt: TGTGCCAGCAGCTTCCTGAGCGCGGCCAATCAAGAGACCCAGTACTTC
abundance: once
d_gene: NA
v_gene: TRBV5-6
j_gene: TRBJ2-5

CDR3aa: CASSLDGMGFTYEQYF
CDR3nt: TGTGCCAGCAGCTTAGACGGTATGGGCTTTACCTACGAGCAGTACTTC
abundance: few
d_gene: NA
v_gene: TRBV7-9
j_gene: TRBJ2-7

CDR3aa: CASSPIAGVGETQYF
CDR3nt: TGCGCCAGCAGCCCGATAGCGGGAGTTGGGGAGACCCAGTACTTC
abundance: NA
d_gene: TRBD2
v_gene: TRBV4-1
j_gene: TRBJ2-5

CDR3aa: CASTPAKPPYEQYF
CDR3nt: TGTGCCAGCACCCCGGCGAAGCCTCCCTACGAGCAGTACTTC
abundance: NA
d_gene: NA
v_gene: TRBV28
j_gene: TRBJ2-7

CDR3aa: CASSILSEAFF
CDR3nt: TGTGCCAGTAGTATTCTCTCAGAGGCTTTCTTT
abundance: NA
d_gene: NA
v_gene: TRBV19
j_gene: TRBJ1-1

CDR3aa: CASSQTGTVSYEQYF
CDR3nt: TGCGCCAGCAGTCAGACCGGGACGGTCTCCTACGAGCAGTACTTC
abundance: NA
d_gene: NA
v_gene: TRBV5-1
j_gene: TRBJ2-7

CDR3aa: CASSFDRAVSTEAFF
CDR3nt: TGTGCCAGCAGTTTTGACAGGGCGGTGAGCACTGAAGCTTTCTTT
abundance: NA
d_gene: TRBD1
v_gene: TRBV6-5
j_gene: TRBJ1-1

CDR3aa: CASSYSVGPYEQYF
CDR3nt: TGTGCCAGCAGTTACTCAGTAGGCCCCTACGAGCAGTACTTC
abundance: few
d_gene: NA
v_gene: TRBV6-6
j_gene: TRBJ2-7

CDR3aa: CASSLRTEAFF
CDR3nt: TGTGCCAGCAGTTTGCGGACTGAAGCTTTCTTT
abundance: once
d_gene: NA
v_gene: TRBV28
j_gene: TRBJ1-1

CDR3aa: CASSVPRDRGYNEQFF
CDR3nt: TGTGCCAGCAGCGTTCCCCGGGACAGAGGATACAATGAGCAGTTCTTC
abundance: NA
d_gene: TRBD1
v_gene: TRBV7-8
j_gene: TRBJ2-1

CDR3aa: CASTGQGGGYTF
CDR3nt: TGTGCCAGCACCGGACAGGGGGGCGGCTACACCTTC
abundance: NA
d_gene: TRBD1
v_gene: TRBV2
j_gene: TRBJ1-2

CDR3aa: CSVGGLRRERYEQYF
CDR3nt: TGCAGCGTTGGGGGCCTTAGGCGGGAGAGATACGAGCAGTACTTC
abundance: NA
d_gene: TRBD2
v_gene: TRBV29-1
j_gene: TRBJ2-7

CDR3aa: CASSLDRLSTNEKLFF
CDR3nt: TGTGCCAGCAGTTTAGACCGACTGTCAACTAATGAAAAACTGTTTTTT
abundance: once
d_gene: NA
v_gene: TRBV11-2
j_gene: TRBJ1-4

CDR3aa: CASSYARSGANVLTF
CDR3nt: TGTGCCAGCAGCTACGCGCGCTCTGGGGCCAACGTCCTGACTTTC
abundance: NA
d_gene: NA
v_gene: TRBV7-3
j_gene: TRBJ2-6

CDR3aa: CASSSYRGRAGETQYF
CDR3nt: TGTGCCAGCAGCTCCTACAGGGGGAGGGCCGGAGAGACCCAGTACTTC
abundance: NA
d_gene: NA
v_gene: TRBV11-2
j_gene: TRBJ2-5

CDR3aa: CASSSITGAGNTEAFF
CDR3nt: TGTGCCAGCAGCTCGATCACAGGGGCTGGGAACACTGAAGCTTTCTTT
abundance: NA
d_gene: TRBD1
v_gene: TRBV7-9
j_gene: TRBJ1-1

CDR3aa: CSVGDSPTRLEGYTF
CDR3nt: TGCAGCGTTGGGGATTCCCCCACAAGGCTGGAGGGCTACACCTTC
abundance: NA
d_gene: NA
v_gene: TRBV29-1
j_gene: TRBJ1-2

CDR3aa: CATTDPYEQYF
CDR3nt: TGTGCCACGACGGATCCCTACGAGCAGTACTTC
abundance: NA
d_gene: NA
v_gene: TRBV28
j_gene: TRBJ2-7

CDR3aa: CASSSFGDEQYF
CDR3nt: TGTGCCAGCAGTTCCTTCGGTGACGAGCAGTACTTC
abundance: NA
d_gene: NA
v_gene: TRBV28
j_gene: TRBJ2-7

CDR3aa: CAWSPETLYEQYF
CDR3nt: TGTGCCTGGAGTCCCGAGACACTATACGAGCAGTACTTC
abundance: NA
d_gene: NA
v_gene: TRBV30
j_gene: TRBJ2-7

CDR3aa: CASSRRDRQYEQYF
CDR3nt: TGTGCCAGCAGCCGCCGGGACAGACAATACGAGCAGTACTTC
abundance: many
d_gene: NA
v_gene: TRBV21-1
j_gene: TRBJ2-7

CDR3aa: CASSPRGPDSYEQYF
CDR3nt: TGTGCCAGCAGCCCTCGGGGACCTGACTCGTACGAGCAGTACTTC
abundance: NA
d_gene: NA
v_gene: TRBV13
j_gene: TRBJ2-7

CDR3aa: CASGLVLRGTYNEQFF
CDR3nt: TGTGCTAGTGGTTTGGTACTTCGAGGGACGTACAATGAGCAGTTCTTC
abundance: NA
d_gene: NA
v_gene: TRBV12-5
j_gene: TRBJ2-1

CDR3aa: CASSGRFLNEQFF
CDR3nt: TGTGCCAGCAGCGGAAGATTTCTCAATGAGCAGTTCTTC
abundance: once
d_gene: NA
v_gene: TRBV7-9
j_gene: TRBJ2-1

CDR3aa: CATSLLPGGYLYNEQFF
CDR3nt: TGTGCCACCAGCCTCCTTCCCGGCGGCTACCTCTACAATGAGCAGTTCTTC
abundance: few
d_gene: NA
v_gene: TRBV15
j_gene: TRBJ2-1

CDR3aa: CASSPQGAQPQHF
CDR3nt: TGTGCCAGCAGTCCCCAGGGAGCACAGCCCCAGCATTTT
abundance: NA
d_gene: NA
v_gene: TRBV6-6
j_gene: TRBJ1-5

CDR3aa: CASSTRGTAYGYTF
CDR3nt: TGTGCCAGCAGCACCAGGGGGACGGCCTATGGCTACACCTTC
abundance: NA
d_gene: TRBD1
v_gene: TRBV2
j_gene: TRBJ1-2

CDR3aa: CASSLQTNTEAFF
CDR3nt: TGTGCCAGCAGCTTGCAGACTAACACTGAAGCTTTCTTT
abundance: NA
d_gene: NA
v_gene: TRBV5-6
j_gene: TRBJ1-1

CDR3aa: CASSLGLWTTEAFF
CDR3nt: TGTGCCAGCAGCCTAGGACTCTGGACGACTGAAGCTTTCTTT
abundance: once
d_gene: NA
v_gene: TRBV7-9
j_gene: TRBJ1-1

CDR3aa: CASSLGTGSMNTEAFF
CDR3nt: TGTGCCAGCAGCTTGGGGACAGGGTCCATGAACACTGAAGCTTTCTTT
abundance: NA
d_gene: TRBD1
v_gene: TRBV5-5
j_gene: TRBJ1-1

CDR3aa: CASSVYASSYEQYF
CDR3nt: TGTGCCAGCAGCGTCTACGCCAGTTCCTACGAGCAGTACTTC
abundance: NA
d_gene: NA
v_gene: TRBV9
j_gene: TRBJ2-7

CDR3aa: CASSSPSGRAGEQYF
CDR3nt: TGCGCCAGCAGCTCGCCGAGCGGGAGAGCGGGAGAGCAGTACTTC
abundance: NA
d_gene: TRBD2
v_gene: TRBV5-1
j_gene: TRBJ2-7

CDR3aa: CASSKPYRGRDQPQHF
CDR3nt: TGTGCCAGTAGTAAACCCTACAGGGGGCGCGACCAGCCCCAGCATTTT
abundance: NA
d_gene: TRBD1
v_gene: TRBV19
j_gene: TRBJ1-5

CDR3aa: CASSPRQDEAFF
CDR3nt: TGTGCCAGCAGCCCCCGTCAGGATGAAGCTTTCTTT
abundance: once
d_gene: NA
v_gene: TRBV7-8
j_gene: TRBJ1-1

CDR3aa: CASTLGPLYNEQFF
CDR3nt: TGCGCCAGCACTCTGGGGCCCTTGTACAATGAGCAGTTCTTC
abundance: NA
d_gene: NA
v_gene: TRBV5-1
j_gene: TRBJ2-1

CDR3aa: CASSLGGTGGNTIYF
CDR3nt: TGCGCCAGCAGCTTAGGGGGGACAGGTGGAAACACCATATATTTT
abundance: once
d_gene: TRBD1
v_gene: TRBV5-1
j_gene: TRBJ1-3

CDR3aa: CSVVTSGSTDTQYF
CDR3nt: TGCAGCGTGGTGACTAGCGGGTCCACAGATACGCAGTATTTT
abundance: NA
d_gene: TRBD2
v_gene: TRBV29-1
j_gene: TRBJ2-3

CDR3aa: CASSQDPSGRGPDTQYF
CDR3nt: TGTGCCAGCAGCCAAGATCCTAGCGGGAGGGGCCCAGATACGCAGTATTTT
abundance: NA
d_gene: TRBD2
v_gene: TRBV4-2
j_gene: TRBJ2-3

CDR3aa: CASSQTSGRGNEQFF
CDR3nt: TGTGCCAGCAGTCAGACTAGCGGGAGGGGCAATGAGCAGTTCTTC
abundance: few
d_gene: TRBD2
v_gene: TRBV28
j_gene: TRBJ2-1

CDR3aa: CASSFRHGHEQFF
CDR3nt: TGTGCCAGCAGCTTTCGGCATGGCCATGAGCAGTTCTTC
abundance: NA
d_gene: NA
v_gene: TRBV7-9
j_gene: TRBJ2-1

CDR3aa: CASSSILDVVGTGELFF
CDR3nt: TGTGCCAGCAGTTCAATACTCGATGTTGTAGGGACCGGGGAGCTGTTTTTT
abundance: NA
d_gene: NA
v_gene: TRBV4-2
j_gene: TRBJ2-2

CDR3aa: CASSLAGLGTGASNVLTF
CDR3nt: TGTGCCAGCAGCTTAGCGGGACTAGGGACAGGGGCCTCTAACGTCCTGACTTTC
abundance: few
d_gene: TRBD1
v_gene: TRBV7-9
j_gene: TRBJ2-6

CDR3aa: CASSIEGYSFYEQYF
CDR3nt: TGTGCCAGTAGTATAGAAGGTTACTCCTTCTACGAGCAGTACTTC
abundance: few
d_gene: NA
v_gene: TRBV19
j_gene: TRBJ2-7

CDR3aa: CAISTTSGRVESSYEQYF
CDR3nt: TGTGCCATCAGCACGACTAGCGGGAGGGTCGAAAGCTCCTACGAGCAGTACTTC
abundance: NA
d_gene: TRBD2
v_gene: TRBV10-3
j_gene: TRBJ2-7

CDR3aa: CASSLDLVTNYEQYF
CDR3nt: TGTGCCAGCAGCTTAGATCTCGTAACTAACTACGAGCAGTACTTC
abundance: NA
d_gene: NA
v_gene: TRBV11-2
j_gene: TRBJ2-7

CDR3aa: CASSLQGLAGFNEQFF
CDR3nt: TGTGCCAGCAGCTTGCAGGGACTAGCGGGATTCAATGAGCAGTTCTTC
abundance: NA
d_gene: TRBD2
v_gene: TRBV7-3
j_gene: TRBJ2-1

CDR3aa: CASSVGGGRFNHEQYF
CDR3nt: TGTGCCAGCAGCGTTGGGGGCGGGAGGTTCAACCACGAGCAGTACTTC
abundance: NA
d_gene: TRBD2
v_gene: TRBV9
j_gene: TRBJ2-7

CDR3aa: CASSFSTANTEAFF
CDR3nt: TGTGCCAGCAGCTTCTCGACAGCTAACACTGAAGCTTTCTTT
abundance: many
d_gene: NA
v_gene: TRBV5-4
j_gene: TRBJ1-1

CDR3aa: CASSQDVVAGRNEQFF
CDR3nt: TGCGCCAGCAGCCAAGATGTAGTAGCGGGTAGGAATGAGCAGTTCTTC
abundance: NA
d_gene: TRBD2
v_gene: TRBV4-1
j_gene: TRBJ2-1

CDR3aa: CASSLTAQGQNYEQYF
CDR3nt: TGTGCCAGCAGCTTAACAGCGCAGGGGCAGAACTACGAGCAGTACTTC
abundance: NA
d_gene: NA
v_gene: TRBV7-9
j_gene: TRBJ2-7